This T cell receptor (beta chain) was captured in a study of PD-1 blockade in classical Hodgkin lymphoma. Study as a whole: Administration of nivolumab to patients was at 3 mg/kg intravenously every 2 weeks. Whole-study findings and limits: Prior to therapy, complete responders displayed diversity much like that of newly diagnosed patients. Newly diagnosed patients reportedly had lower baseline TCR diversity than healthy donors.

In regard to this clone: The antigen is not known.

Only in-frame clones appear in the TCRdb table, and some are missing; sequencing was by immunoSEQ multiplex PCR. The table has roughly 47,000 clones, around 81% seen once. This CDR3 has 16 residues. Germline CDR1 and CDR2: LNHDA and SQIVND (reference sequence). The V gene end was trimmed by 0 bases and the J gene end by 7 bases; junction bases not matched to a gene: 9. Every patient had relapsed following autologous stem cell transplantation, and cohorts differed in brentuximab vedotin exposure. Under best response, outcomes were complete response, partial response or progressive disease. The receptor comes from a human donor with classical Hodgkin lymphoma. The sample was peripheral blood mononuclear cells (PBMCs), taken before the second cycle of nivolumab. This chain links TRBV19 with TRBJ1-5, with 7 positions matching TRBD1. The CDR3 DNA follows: TGTGCCAGTAGTATAGATCTTAGAGGGGGCGGGCAGCCCCAGCATTTT. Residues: CASSIDLRGGGQPQHF.